This T cell receptor (beta chain) was sequenced during a study of cytomegalovirus exposure and HLA in healthy donors. Notes on the study in general: A few CMV-associated chains were confirmed in vitro to be specific for CMV antigens. 87-base-pair reads could not separate some V segments, including TRBV6-2 and TRBV6-3. Some TCR beta chains (roughly 160 of them) were listed as cytomegalovirus-associated. V- and J-gene trimming in TCR beta was tied to a missense DCLRE1C variant by an analysis performed later.

CDR1 is LGHNA, CDR2 YNFKEQ, per germline. V was clipped by 5 bases and J by 0 bases; unmatched bases: 0. The CDR3 consists of 16 residues. The PCR used 60 Vbeta and 13 Jbeta primers. Sequencing was performed with immunoSEQ multiplex PCR; in TCRdb, only in-frame clones are kept and a portion is missing. The table shows under 300,000 clones, with about 86% occurring only once. In the case of this clone: Its specificity is unknown.

Input material: PBMCs. V is TRBV4-2 and J is TRBJ2-1, with 14 positions matching TRBD2. This clonotype originated in a woman aged 60-75 years in good health and CMV-seropositive. The chain's CDR3 is CASSGTSGSSYNEQFF. In DNA form, the CDR3 reads TGTGCCAGCAGCGGGACTAGCGGGAGCTCCTACAATGAGCAGTTCTTC.